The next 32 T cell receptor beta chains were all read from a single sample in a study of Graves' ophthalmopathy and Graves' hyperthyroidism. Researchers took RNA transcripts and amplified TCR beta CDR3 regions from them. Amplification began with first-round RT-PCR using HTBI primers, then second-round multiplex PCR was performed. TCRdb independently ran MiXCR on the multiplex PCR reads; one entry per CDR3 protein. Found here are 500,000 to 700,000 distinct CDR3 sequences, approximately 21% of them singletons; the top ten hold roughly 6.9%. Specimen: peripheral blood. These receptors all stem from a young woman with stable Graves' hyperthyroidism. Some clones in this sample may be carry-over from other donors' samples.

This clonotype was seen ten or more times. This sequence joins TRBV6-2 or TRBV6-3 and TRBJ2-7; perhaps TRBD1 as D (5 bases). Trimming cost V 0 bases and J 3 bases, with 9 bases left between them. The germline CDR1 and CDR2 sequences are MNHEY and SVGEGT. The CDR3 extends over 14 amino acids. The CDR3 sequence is CASSYSLGVYEQYF. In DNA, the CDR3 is TGTGCCAGCAGTTACTCGTTAGGGGTCTACGAGCAGTACTTC.

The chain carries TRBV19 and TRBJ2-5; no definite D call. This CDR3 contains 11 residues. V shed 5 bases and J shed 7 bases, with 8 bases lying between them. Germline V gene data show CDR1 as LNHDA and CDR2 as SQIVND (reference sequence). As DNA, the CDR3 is TGTGCCAGTAGTCCAACTGGGACCCAGTACTTC. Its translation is CASSPTGTQYF.

The CDR3 loop reads CASSVGELGRPQHF. The CDR3 bases are TGCGCCAGCAGTGTTGGGGAGTTGGGACGGCCCCAGCATTTT. The V gene is TRBV10-2, the J gene TRBJ1-5; D may be TRBD1 (5 bases). Per germline, CDR1 WSHSY and CDR2 SAAADI. V dropped 4 bases and J dropped 9 bases, with 16 bases sitting between them. The CDR3 runs 14 residues.

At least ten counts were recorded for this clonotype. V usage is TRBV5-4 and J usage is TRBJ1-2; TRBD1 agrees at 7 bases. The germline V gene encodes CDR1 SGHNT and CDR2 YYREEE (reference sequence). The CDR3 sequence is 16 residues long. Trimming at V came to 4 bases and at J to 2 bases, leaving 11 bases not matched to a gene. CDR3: CASSARQGLGNYGYTF. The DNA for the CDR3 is TGTGCCAGCAGCGCACGACAGGGTTTGGGGAACTATGGCTACACCTTC.

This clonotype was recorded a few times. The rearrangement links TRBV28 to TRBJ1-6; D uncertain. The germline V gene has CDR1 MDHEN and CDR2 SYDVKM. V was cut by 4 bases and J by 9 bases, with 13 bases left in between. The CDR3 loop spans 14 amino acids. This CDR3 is CASSYSGVVSPLHF. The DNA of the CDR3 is TGTGCCAGCAGTTATTCGGGCGTGGTTTCACCCCTCCACTTT.

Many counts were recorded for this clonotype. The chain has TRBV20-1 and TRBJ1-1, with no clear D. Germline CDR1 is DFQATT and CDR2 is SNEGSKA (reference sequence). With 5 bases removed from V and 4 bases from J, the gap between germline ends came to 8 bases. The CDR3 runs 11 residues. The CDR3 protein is CSAPGFTEAFF. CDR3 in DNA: TGCAGTGCTCCCGGGTTCACTGAAGCTTTCTTT.

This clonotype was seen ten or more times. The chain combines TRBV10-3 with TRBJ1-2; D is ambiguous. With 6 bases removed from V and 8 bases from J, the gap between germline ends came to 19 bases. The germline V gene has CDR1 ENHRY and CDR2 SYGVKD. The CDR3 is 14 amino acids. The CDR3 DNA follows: TGTGCCATCAGACCGCCCGGACCCCGCGGAGGCTACACCTTC. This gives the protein CAIRPPGPRGGYTF.

The CDR3 is CASGAKRGTPGELFF. The CDR3 coding sequence is TGTGCCAGCGGGGCAAAAAGGGGCACGCCCGGGGAGCTGTTTTTT. The gene calls are TRBV2 and TRBJ2-2; tentatively, D is TRBD1 (5 bases). With 8 bases removed from V and 6 bases from J, the gap between germline ends came to 19 bases. This CDR3 is 15 amino acids long. Germline CDR1 is SNHLY and CDR2 is FYNNEI. Full variable domain (missing parts from reference TRBV2 and TRBJ2-2): EPEVTQTPSHQVTQMGQEVILRCVPISNHLYFYWYRQILGQKVEFLVSFYNNEISEKSEIFDDQFSVERPDGSNFTLKIRSTKLEDSAMYFCASGAKRGTPGELFFGEGSRLTVL.

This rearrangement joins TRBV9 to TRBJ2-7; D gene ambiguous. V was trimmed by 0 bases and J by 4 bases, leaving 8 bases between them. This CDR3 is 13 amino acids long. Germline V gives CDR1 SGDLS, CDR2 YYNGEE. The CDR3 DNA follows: TGTGCCAGCAGCGTAGGAGGAGTATACGAGCAGTACTTC. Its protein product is CASSVGGVYEQYF. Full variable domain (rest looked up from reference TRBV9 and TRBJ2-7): DSGVTQTPKHLITATGQRVTLRCSPRSGDLSVYWYQQSLDQGLQFLIQYYNGEERAKGNILERFSAQQFPDLHSELNLSSLELGDSALYFCASSVGGVYEQYFGPGTRLTVT.

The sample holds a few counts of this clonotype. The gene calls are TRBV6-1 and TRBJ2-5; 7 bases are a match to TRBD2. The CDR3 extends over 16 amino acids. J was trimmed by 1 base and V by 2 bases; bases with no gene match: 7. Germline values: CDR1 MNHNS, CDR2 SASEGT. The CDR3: CASSELVGLGQETQYF. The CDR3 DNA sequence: TGTGCCAGCAGTGAACTTGTTGGACTAGGCCAAGAGACCCAGTACTTC.

The DNA for the CDR3 is TGCGCCAGCAGCCAAGAAGAGATGGGATCAGGGGCCAACGTCCTGACTTTC. Protein product: CASSQEEMGSGANVLTF. This rearrangement joins TRBV4-1 to TRBJ2-6, with D unresolved. The CDR3 covers 17 residues. CDR1 is MGHRA, CDR2 YSYEKL, per germline. V lost 0 bases and J lost 4, with 13 bases in between.

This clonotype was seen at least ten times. The CDR3 loop reads CASSYGTGRTEAFF. In nucleotides, the CDR3 is TGTGCCAGCAGTTATGGGACAGGGAGGACTGAAGCTTTCTTT. The chain has TRBV6-5 and TRBJ1-1; TRBD1 aligns across 9 bases. Germline CDR1 is MNHEY and CDR2 is SVGAGI. The length of the CDR3 is 14 residues. V dropped 3 bases and J dropped 5; count of bases not matched to a gene: 4.

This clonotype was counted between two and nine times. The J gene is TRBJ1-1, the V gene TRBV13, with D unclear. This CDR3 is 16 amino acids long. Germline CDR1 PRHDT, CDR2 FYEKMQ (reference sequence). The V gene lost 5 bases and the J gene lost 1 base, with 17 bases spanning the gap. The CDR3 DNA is TGTGCCAGCAGCCTCGGGTTGAAGCCGAAGAACACTGAAGCTTTCTTT. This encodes CASSLGLKPKNTEAFF.

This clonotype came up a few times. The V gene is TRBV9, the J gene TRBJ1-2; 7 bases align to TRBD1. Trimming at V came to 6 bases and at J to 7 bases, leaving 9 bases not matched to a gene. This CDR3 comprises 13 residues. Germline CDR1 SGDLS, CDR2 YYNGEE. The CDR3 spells CASNGTEHCGYTF. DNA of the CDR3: TGTGCCAGCAACGGGACAGAACACTGTGGCTACACCTTC.

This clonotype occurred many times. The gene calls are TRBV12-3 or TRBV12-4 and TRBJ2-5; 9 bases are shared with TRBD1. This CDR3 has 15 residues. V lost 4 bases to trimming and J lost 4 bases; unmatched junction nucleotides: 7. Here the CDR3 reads CASSSPGDRVETQYF. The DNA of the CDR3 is TGTGCCAGCAGTTCCCCTGGGGACAGGGTAGAGACCCAGTACTTC.

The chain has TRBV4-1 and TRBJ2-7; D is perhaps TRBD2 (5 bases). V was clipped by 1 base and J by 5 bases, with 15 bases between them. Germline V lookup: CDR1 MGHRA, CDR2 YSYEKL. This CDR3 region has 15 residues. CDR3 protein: CASSQVGRGRHEQYF. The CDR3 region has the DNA TGCGCCAGCAGCCAAGTTGGGCGAGGGCGGCACGAGCAGTACTTC.

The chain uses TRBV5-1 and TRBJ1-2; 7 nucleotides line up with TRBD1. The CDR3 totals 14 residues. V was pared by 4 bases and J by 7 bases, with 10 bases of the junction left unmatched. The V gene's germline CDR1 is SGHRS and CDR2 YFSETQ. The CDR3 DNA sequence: TGCGCCAGCAGCGAACTAACAGGGGTCGGTGGCTACACCTTC. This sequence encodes CASSELTGVGGYTF.

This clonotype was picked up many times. The CDR3 DNA follows: TGTGCCAGCAGTTACTCGACCTCCGGGGCAGAGAACTATGGCTACACCTTC. It encodes CASSYSTSGAENYGYTF. This sequence joins TRBV6-5 and TRBJ1-2, with D possibly TRBD1 on 5 matching bases. Germline V gene sequence: CDR1 MNHEY, CDR2 SVGAGI. The CDR3 length is 17 residues. Trimming removed 0 bases at V and 2 bases at J, with 16 bases between.

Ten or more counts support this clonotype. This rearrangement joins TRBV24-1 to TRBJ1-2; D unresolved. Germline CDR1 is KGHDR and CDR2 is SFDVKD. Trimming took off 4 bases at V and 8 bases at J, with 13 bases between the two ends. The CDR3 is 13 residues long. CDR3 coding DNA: TGTGCCACCAGTGACCTTGTCTCCGGAGGCTACACCTTC. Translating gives CATSDLVSGGYTF.

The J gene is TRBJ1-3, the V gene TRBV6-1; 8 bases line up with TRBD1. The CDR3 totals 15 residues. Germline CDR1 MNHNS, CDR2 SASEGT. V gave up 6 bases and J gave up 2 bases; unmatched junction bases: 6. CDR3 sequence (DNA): TGTGCCAGCAGCTTGGACAGGGTGCCTGGAAACACCATATATTTT. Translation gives CASSLDRVPGNTIYF.

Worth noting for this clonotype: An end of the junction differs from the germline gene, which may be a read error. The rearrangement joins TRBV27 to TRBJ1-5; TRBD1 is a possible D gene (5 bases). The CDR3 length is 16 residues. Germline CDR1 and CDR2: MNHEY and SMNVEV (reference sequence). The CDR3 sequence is CASSYRGSWGNQPQDF. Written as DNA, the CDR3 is TGTGCCAGCAGTTACCGGGGTTCCTGGGGCAATCAGCCCCAGGATTTT.

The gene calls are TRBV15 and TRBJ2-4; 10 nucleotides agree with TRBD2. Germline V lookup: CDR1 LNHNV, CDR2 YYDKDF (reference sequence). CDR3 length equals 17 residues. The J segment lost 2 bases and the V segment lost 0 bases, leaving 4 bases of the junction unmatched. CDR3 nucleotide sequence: TGTGCCACCAGCAGAGAGGGACTAGCGACAACCAAAAACATTCAGTACTTC. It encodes CATSREGLATTKNIQYF. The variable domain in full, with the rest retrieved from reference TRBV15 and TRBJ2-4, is DAMVIQNPRYQVTQFGKPVTLSCSQTLNHNVMYWYQQKSSQAPKLLFHYYDKDFNNEADTPDNFQSRRPNTSFCFLDIRSPGLGDTAMYLCATSREGLATTKNIQYFGAGTRLSVL.

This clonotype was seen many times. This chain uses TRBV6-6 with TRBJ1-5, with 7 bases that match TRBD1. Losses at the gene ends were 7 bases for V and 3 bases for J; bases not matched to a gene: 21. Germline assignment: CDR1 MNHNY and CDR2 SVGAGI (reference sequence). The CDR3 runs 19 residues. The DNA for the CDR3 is TGTGCCAGCACAGGGGCGACAGGGTATATGGCGAATGACAATCAGCCCCAGCATTTT. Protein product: CASTGATGYMANDNQPQHF.

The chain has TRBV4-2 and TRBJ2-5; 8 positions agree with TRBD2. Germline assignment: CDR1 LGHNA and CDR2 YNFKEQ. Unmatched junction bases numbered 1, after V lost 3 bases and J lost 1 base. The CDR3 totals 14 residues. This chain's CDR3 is CASSHGLAQETQYF. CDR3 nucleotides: TGTGCCAGCAGCCATGGACTAGCCCAAGAGACCCAGTACTTC.

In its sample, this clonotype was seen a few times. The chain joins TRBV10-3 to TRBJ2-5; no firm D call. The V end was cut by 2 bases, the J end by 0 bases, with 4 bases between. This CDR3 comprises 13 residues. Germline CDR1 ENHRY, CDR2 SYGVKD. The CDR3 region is CAISEVYQETQYF. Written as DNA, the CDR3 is TGTGCCATCAGTGAGGTGTACCAAGAGACCCAGTACTTC.

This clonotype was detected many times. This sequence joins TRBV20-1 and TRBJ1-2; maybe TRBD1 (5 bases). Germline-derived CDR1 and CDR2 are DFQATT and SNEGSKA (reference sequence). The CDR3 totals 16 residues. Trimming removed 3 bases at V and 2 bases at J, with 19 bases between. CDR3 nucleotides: TGCAGTGCTAGCCAATTAGGGGAGTACGGGAACTATGGCTACACCTTC. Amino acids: CSASQLGEYGNYGYTF.

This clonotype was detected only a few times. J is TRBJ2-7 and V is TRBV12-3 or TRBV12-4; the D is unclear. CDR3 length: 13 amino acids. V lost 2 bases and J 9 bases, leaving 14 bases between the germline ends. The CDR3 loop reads CASSLSLYGWQYF. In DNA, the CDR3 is TGTGCCAGCAGTTTAAGCCTGTATGGTTGGCAGTACTTC.

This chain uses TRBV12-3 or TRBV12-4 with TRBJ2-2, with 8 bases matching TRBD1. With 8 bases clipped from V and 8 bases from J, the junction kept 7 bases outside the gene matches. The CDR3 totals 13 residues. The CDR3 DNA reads TGTGCCAGCGCCTCCAGGGGGCAGGGGGAGCTGTTTTTT. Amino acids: CASASRGQGELFF.

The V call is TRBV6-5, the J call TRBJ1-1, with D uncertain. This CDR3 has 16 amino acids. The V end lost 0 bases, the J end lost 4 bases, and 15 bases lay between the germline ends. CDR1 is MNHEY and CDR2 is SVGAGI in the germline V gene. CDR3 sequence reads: CASSYSWGSGGTEAFF. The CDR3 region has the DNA TGTGCCAGCAGTTACTCTTGGGGATCGGGAGGCACTGAAGCTTTCTTT.

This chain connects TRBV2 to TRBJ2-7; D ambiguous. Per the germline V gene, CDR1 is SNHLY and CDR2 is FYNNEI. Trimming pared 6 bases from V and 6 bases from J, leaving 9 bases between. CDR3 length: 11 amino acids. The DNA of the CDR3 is TGTGCCAGCAGGGCGAACCTCGAGCAGTACTTC. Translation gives CASRANLEQYF.

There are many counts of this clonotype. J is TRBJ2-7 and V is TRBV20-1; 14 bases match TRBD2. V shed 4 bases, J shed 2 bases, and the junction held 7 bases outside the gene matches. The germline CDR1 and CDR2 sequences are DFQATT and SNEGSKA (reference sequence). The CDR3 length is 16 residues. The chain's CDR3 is CSAIGLAGGSPYEQYF. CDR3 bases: TGCAGTGCTATCGGACTAGCGGGAGGTAGTCCCTACGAGCAGTACTTC.

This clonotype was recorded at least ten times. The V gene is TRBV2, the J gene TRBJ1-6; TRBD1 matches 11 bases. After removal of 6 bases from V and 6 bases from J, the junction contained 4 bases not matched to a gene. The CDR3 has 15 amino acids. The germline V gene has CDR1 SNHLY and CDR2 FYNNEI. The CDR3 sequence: CASSGQGARNSPLHF. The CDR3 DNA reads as TGTGCCAGCAGCGGACAGGGGGCGCGTAATTCACCCCTCCACTTT.